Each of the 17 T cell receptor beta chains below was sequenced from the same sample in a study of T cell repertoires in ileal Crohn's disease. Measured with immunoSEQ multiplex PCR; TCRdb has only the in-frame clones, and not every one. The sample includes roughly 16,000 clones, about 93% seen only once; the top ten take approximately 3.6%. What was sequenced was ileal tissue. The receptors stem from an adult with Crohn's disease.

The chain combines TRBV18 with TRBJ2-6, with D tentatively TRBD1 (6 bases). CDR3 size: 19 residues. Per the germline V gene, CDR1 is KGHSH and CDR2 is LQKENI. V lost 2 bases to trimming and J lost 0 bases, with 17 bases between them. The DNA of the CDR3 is TGTGCCAGCTCACCAGGGCAACAGGGTTATCCCTCTGGGGCCAACGTCCTGACTTTC. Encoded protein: CASSPGQQGYPSGANVLTF.

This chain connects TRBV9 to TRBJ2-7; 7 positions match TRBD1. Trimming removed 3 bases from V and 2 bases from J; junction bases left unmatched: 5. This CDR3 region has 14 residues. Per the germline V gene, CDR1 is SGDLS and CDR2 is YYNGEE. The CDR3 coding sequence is TGTGCCAGCAGCGCTTGGGACAGACCCTACGAGCAGTACTTC. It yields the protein CASSAWDRPYEQYF.

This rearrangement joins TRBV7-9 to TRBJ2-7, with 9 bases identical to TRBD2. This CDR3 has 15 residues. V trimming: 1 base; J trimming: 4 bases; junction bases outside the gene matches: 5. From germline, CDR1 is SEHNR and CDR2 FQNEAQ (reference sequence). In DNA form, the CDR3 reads TGTGCCAGCAGCTTAGTAGCGGGAGAGAATTACGAGCAGTACTTC. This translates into CASSLVAGENYEQYF.

DNA of the CDR3: TGTGCCAGCAGCTTGTCATCGTTAGCCAGAAAAGAGCAGTACTTC. This translates into CASSLSSLARKEQYF. The V and J genes are TRBV7-9 and TRBJ2-7; no clear D gene. V was cut by 3 bases and J by 7 bases, with 19 bases left in between. Germline CDR1 is SEHNR and CDR2 is FQNEAQ (reference sequence). CDR3 size: 15 residues.

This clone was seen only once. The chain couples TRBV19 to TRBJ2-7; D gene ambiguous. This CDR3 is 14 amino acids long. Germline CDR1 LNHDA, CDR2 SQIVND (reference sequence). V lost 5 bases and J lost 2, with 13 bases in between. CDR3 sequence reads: CASSDTASTYEQYF. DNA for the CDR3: TGTGCCAGTAGTGACACTGCATCAACCTACGAGCAGTACTTC. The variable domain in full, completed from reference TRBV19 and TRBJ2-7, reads DGGITQSPKYLFRKEGQNVTLSCEQNLNHDAMYWYRQDPGQGLRLIYYSQIVNDFQKGDIAEGYSVSREKKESFPLTVTSAQKNPTAFYLCASSDTASTYEQYFGPGTRLTVT.

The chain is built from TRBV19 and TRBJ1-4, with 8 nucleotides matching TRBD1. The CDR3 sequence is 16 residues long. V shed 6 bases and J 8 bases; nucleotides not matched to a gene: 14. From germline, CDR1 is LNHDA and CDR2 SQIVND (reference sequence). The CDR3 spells CASRSEMTGVKEKLFF. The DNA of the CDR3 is TGTGCCAGTAGATCCGAGATGACAGGGGTTAAAGAAAAACTGTTTTTT.

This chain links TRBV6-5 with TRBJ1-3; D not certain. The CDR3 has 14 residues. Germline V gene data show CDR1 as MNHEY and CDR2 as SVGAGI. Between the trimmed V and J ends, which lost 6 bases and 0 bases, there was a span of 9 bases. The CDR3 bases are TGTGCCAGCAGCCTCGGGAACTCTGGAAACACCATATATTTT. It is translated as CASSLGNSGNTIYF.

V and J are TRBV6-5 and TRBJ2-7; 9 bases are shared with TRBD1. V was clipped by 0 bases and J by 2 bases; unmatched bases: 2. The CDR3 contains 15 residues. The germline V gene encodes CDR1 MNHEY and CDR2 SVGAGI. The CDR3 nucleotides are TGTGCCAGCAGTTACTCCGGACAGGGGACCTACGAGCAGTACTTC. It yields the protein CASSYSGQGTYEQYF.

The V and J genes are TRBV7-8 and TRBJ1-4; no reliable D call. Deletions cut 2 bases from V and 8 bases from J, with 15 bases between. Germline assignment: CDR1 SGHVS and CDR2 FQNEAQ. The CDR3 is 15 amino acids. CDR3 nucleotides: TGTGCCAGCAGCTTATATATATCCCCGGGGGAAAAACTGTTTTTT. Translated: CASSLYISPGEKLFF.

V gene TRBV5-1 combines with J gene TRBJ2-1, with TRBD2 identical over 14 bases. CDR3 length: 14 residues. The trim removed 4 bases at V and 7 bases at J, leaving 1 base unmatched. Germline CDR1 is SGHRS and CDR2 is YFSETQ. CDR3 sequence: CASSRTSGGNEQFF. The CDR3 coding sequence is TGCGCCAGCAGCCGGACTAGCGGGGGGAATGAGCAGTTCTTC.

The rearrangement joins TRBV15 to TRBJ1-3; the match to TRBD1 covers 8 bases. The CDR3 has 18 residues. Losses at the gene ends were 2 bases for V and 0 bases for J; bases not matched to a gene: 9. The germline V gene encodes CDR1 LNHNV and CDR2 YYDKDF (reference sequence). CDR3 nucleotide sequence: TGTGCCACCAGCAGACAGCCGGGACAGGCCATCTCTGGAAACACCATATATTTT. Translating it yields CATSRQPGQAISGNTIYF. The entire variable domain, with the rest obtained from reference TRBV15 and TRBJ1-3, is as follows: DAMVIQNPRYQVTQFGKPVTLSCSQTLNHNVMYWYQQKSSQAPKLLFHYYDKDFNNEADTPDNFQSRRPNTSFCFLDIRSPGLGDTAMYLCATSRQPGQAISGNTIYFGEGSWLTVV.

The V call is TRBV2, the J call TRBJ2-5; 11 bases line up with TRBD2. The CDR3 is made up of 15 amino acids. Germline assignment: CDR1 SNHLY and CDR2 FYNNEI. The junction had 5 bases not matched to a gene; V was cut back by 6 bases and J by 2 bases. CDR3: CASRTTSGGQETQYF. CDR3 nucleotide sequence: TGTGCCAGCAGAACCACTAGCGGGGGTCAAGAGACCCAGTACTTC.

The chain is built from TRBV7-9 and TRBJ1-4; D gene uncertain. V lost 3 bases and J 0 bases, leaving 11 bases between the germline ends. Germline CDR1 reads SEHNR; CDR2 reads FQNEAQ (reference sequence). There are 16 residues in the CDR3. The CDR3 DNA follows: TGTGCCAGCAGCTTGGTGACACCTACAACTAATGAAAAACTGTTTTTT. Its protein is CASSLVTPTTNEKLFF.

The CDR3 DNA reads TGTGCCAGCAGACGGGACAGAGACTCTGGAAACACCATATATTTT. It translates to CASRRDRDSGNTIYF. The chain combines TRBV6-1 with TRBJ1-3; 7 bases agree with TRBD1. V shed 6 bases, J shed 0 bases, and the junction held 5 bases outside the gene matches. CDR3 size: 15 residues. Germline lookup yields CDR1 MNHNS and CDR2 SASEGT.

This chain's CDR3 is CASSLGGTGHNSPLHF. The DNA of the CDR3 is TGTGCCAGCAGCTTAGGAGGGACAGGGCATAATTCACCCCTCCACTTT. V gene TRBV5-4 combines with J gene TRBJ1-6, with 9 positions matching TRBD1. The CDR3 sequence is 16 residues long. V was pared by 2 bases and J by 5 bases, with 5 bases of the junction left unmatched. The germline V gene has CDR1 SGHNT and CDR2 YYREEE (reference sequence).

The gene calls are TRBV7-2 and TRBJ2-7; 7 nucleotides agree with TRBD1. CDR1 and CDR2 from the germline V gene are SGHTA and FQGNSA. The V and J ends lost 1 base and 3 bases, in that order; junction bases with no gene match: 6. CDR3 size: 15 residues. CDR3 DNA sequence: TGTGCCAGCAGCTTAGAGGGACAGCCCTTCTACGAGCAGTACTTC. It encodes CASSLEGQPFYEQYF.

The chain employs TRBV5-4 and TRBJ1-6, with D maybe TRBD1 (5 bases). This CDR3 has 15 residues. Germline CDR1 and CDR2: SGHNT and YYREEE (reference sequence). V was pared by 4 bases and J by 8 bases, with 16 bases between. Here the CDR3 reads CASSGGAGFDSPLHF. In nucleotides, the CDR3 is TGTGCCAGCAGCGGTGGGGCAGGGTTTGATTCACCCCTCCACTTT.